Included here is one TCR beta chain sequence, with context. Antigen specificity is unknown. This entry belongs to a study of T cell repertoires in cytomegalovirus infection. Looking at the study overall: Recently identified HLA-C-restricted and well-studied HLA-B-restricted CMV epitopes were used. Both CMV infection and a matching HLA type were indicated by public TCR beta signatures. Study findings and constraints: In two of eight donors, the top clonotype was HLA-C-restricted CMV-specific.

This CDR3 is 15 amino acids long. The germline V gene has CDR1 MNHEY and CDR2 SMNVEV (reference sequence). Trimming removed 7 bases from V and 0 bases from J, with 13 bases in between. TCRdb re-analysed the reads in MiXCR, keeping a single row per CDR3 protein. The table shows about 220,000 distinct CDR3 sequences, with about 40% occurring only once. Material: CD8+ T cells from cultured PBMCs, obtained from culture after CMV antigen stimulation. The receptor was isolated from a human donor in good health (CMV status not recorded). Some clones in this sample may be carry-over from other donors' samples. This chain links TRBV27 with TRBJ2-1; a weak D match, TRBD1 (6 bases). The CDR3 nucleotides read TGTGCCAGCAATACAGGGATCAGCTCCTACAATGAGCAGTTCTTC. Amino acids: CASNTGISSYNEQFF.